This T cell receptor beta chain was profiled in a study of cytomegalovirus exposure and HLA in healthy donors. About this clone itself: What it binds is not known.

Study-wide results and caveats: Highly shared variants forming one cluster were likely a sequencing artifact. In a later analysis, HLA-associated TCR beta chains were more clonally expanded than equally common others. Researchers had no immune exposure information except CMV serostatus available. In an earlier analysis, about 90% or about 30%: the productive usage of most TCR beta V segments.

Deletions cut 1 base from V and 0 bases from J, with 11 bases between. Germline values: CDR1 MGHRA, CDR2 YSYEKL. The CDR3 runs 16 residues. Use of 60 Vbeta and 13 Jbeta primers characterized the PCR. Profiled with immunoSEQ multiplex PCR; TCRdb holds only in-frame clones, not every one. Here the sample spans 130,000 or so clones, about 78% being singletons. The V call is TRBV4-1, the J call TRBJ2-3; TRBD1 might be the D (5 bases). The sample taken for sequencing was PBMCs. The clonotype comes from a man between 45 and 60 years old in good health and CMV-seropositive. CDR3 DNA sequence: TGCGCCAGCAGCCAAGGGTTGCGGACAAGCACAGATACGCAGTATTTT. Translation gives CASSQGLRTSTDTQYF.